Listed below are T cell receptor beta chains from one sample, sequenced in a study of control samples from healthy donors and cancer patients. Assay used: immunoSEQ multiplex PCR; TCRdb lists only in-frame clones, some missing. The sample contains tens of thousands of clones, around 90% of which appear only once. The specimen was PBMCs. The receptors stem from a woman in her forties with head and neck cancer. CDR3s leave out the opening cysteine and the closing phenylalanine or tryptophan. The order of the fields is V gene, CDR3 protein.

>TRBV2
ASGARIYNEQF
>TRBV19
ASTQGYGRASTGELF
>TRBV5-6
ASSLAGVGTEAF
>TRBV19
ASSPRGREQY
>TRBV2
ASKEGTGNQPQH
>TRBV6-5
ASMLSVGGYT
>TRBV18
ASSPTSLEVGEQF
>TRBV9
ASSAGQLGTNEKLF
>TRBV2
ACRLAGKGQY
>TRBV9
ASSAGADTQY
>TRBV5-1
ASSLGDRGPMNTEAF
>TRBV5-1
ASSPTGATDTQY
>TRBV6-6
ASSYGRPSYNEQF
>TRBV6-5
ASRGDGTGEQF
>TRBV5-1
ASSLLDSYNEQF
>TRBV5-6
ASSLGGRTDTQY
>TRBV30
AWSAGDGFYNSPLH
>TRBV7-2
ASSSQASGSQNIQY
>TRBV4-1
ASSQVILGGNQPQH
>TRBV21-1
AWIRTGPGLTSTDTQY
>TRBV7-6
ASSPLTGPTYEQY
>TRBV28
ASGLGGAFTDTQY
>TRBV19
ASSIWELEGYT
>TRBV12-3/TRBV12-4
ASRRDTAGELF
>TRBV28
ASRPGSDYGYT
>TRBV19
ASNRPDYGYT
>TRBV19
ASSDPDRGRGSYEQY
>TRBV4-1
ASSRGLAGVTRTGELF
>TRBV7-6
ASSLAEGDRPYEQY
>TRBV7-9
ASSQTADTQY
>TRBV30
AWSVVLGATGYT
>TRBV5-1
ASSLPLRTGNTGELF
>TRBV15
ATSPRAGGIYT
>TRBV5-1
ASSWSKAKLNTEAF
>TRBV2
ASREGSIAQY
>TRBV7-8
ASSLTGTSNQPQH
>TRBV7-9
ASSLEGGTVEKLF
>TRBV6-1
ASSRGTSPTNEQF
>TRBV30
AWSGEWANSPLH
>TRBV10-3
AISYGGSSYEQY
>TRBV6-5
ASSRGTGTNEKLF
>TRBV6-4
ASSEQTSGTDTQY
>TRBV7-6
ASSAQTGGHTSGANVLT
>TRBV15
ATSRGDSNEKLF
>TRBV6-5
ASSRTSGGREQF